Below are 24 T cell receptor beta chains sequenced from a single sample in a study of T-cell memory formation after mild COVID-19. TCRdb processed the 5' RACE reads anew with MiXCR; each CDR3 protein has one entry. The sample includes fewer than 700,000 distinct CDR3 sequences, less than 25% of them seen just once. The sample taken for sequencing was PBMCs or a T cell subset sorted from them (not recorded which). The receptor set was obtained from an adult woman who had mild COVID-19 (a few samples of this study predate the infection). Cell type and time point are not known.

The rearrangement uses TRBV5-1 and TRBJ1-2; weak D call: TRBD1 (5 bases). The CDR3 runs to 13 residues. Trimming stripped 4 bases from V and 4 bases from J, with 11 bases between. CDR1 is SGHRS and CDR2 is YFSETQ in the germline V gene. The CDR3, as DNA: TGCGCCAGCAGCAGCGGGGGAAGCTATGGCTACACCTTC. It translates to CASSSGGSYGYTF.

The V and J genes are TRBV20-1 and TRBJ1-5; D is unclear. This CDR3 is built from 16 residues. The germline V gene has CDR1 DFQATT and CDR2 SNEGSKA (reference sequence). V lost 4 bases, J lost 0 bases, and 16 bases lay in between. CDR3 loop: CSAKSSGAYSNQPQHF. The CDR3 DNA sequence: TGCAGTGCTAAGTCGTCTGGTGCATATAGCAATCAGCCCCAGCATTTT.

The rearrangement joins TRBV19 to TRBJ1-1; D is ambiguous. The germline gives CDR1 LNHDA, CDR2 SQIVND (reference sequence). The length of the CDR3 is 12 residues. V was trimmed by 7 bases and J by 0 bases, leaving 6 bases between them. The CDR3 loop is CASKDVNTEAFF. CDR3 in DNA: TGTGCCAGTAAAGACGTGAACACTGAAGCTTTCTTT.

This clonotype was observed many times. The chain combines TRBV20-1 with TRBJ2-7; D unresolved. The germline V gene encodes CDR1 DFQATT and CDR2 SNEGSKA (reference sequence). Between the trimmed V and J ends, which lost 3 bases and 2 bases, there was a span of 8 bases. This CDR3 spans 12 amino acids. The CDR3 sequence is CSASPETYEQYF. In DNA, the CDR3 is TGCAGTGCTAGCCCCGAAACCTACGAGCAGTACTTC.

This clonotype was picked up a small number of times. This chain connects TRBV6-2 or TRBV6-3 to TRBJ2-3; the D gene is possibly TRBD2 (5 bases). Germline values: CDR1 MNHEY, CDR2 SVGEGT. V was pared by 6 bases and J by 4 bases, with 11 bases between. The CDR3 is made up of 13 amino acids. The DNA for the CDR3 is TGTGCCAGCAGGACTATGGGTGCAGATACGCAGTATTTT. Amino acid sequence: CASRTMGADTQYF.

This clonotype has at least ten counts. The gene calls are TRBV20-1 and TRBJ2-3; D ambiguous. Germline-derived CDR1 and CDR2 are DFQATT and SNEGSKA (reference sequence). CDR3 length equals 12 residues. Trimming cost V 3 bases and J 0 bases, with 4 bases left between them. Here the CDR3 reads CSASPSTDTQYF. CDR3 nucleotide sequence: TGCAGTGCTAGTCCTAGCACAGATACGCAGTATTTT.

This clonotype was found many times. This chain connects TRBV12-3 or TRBV12-4 to TRBJ2-7; the D is unclear. The CDR3 has 11 amino acids. The ends were cut back, 7 bases at V and 2 bases at J, with 6 bases in the middle. CDR3 in amino acids: CASKKAYEQYF. The CDR3 DNA reads TGTGCCAGCAAGAAGGCCTACGAGCAGTACTTC.

Here the CDR3 reads CASRGRAPYEQYF. The CDR3 DNA follows: TGTGCCAGCAGAGGGAGGGCCCCCTACGAGCAGTACTTC. The rearrangement uses TRBV28 and TRBJ2-7; 7 bases are a match to TRBD2. This CDR3 has 13 residues. The germline V gene encodes CDR1 MDHEN and CDR2 SYDVKM. J was trimmed by 2 bases and V by 6 bases; bases with no gene match: 4.

A single count supports this clonotype. The rearrangement uses TRBV18 and TRBJ1-1, with TRBD1 matching over 7 bases. The CDR3 extends over 14 amino acids. V lost 4 bases and J lost 11; bases outside the gene matches: 13. CDR1 is KGHSH, CDR2 LQKENI, per germline. CDR3 coding DNA: TGTGCCAGCTCACACGACAGGGAGGGCTCGAAGGCTTTCTTT. Protein: CASSHDREGSKAFF.

This clonotype has just a few counts. The V and J genes are TRBV12-3 or TRBV12-4 and TRBJ2-7; 9 bases line up with TRBD2. The CDR3 loop spans 15 amino acids. The trim removed 3 bases at V and 4 bases at J, leaving 7 bases unmatched. The CDR3 region is CASSFRREGKYEQYF. For the CDR3, the DNA is TGTGCCAGCAGTTTCCGGCGGGAGGGCAAGTACGAGCAGTACTTC.

This clonotype was recorded a few times. The chain recombines TRBV5-6 with TRBJ2-1, with TRBD1 matching 7 bases. The CDR3 contains 14 residues. CDR1 and CDR2 from the germline V gene are SGHDT and YYEEEE. The V segment lost 0 bases and the J segment 5 bases; nucleotides outside the gene matches: 2. The CDR3 nucleotides read TGTGCCAGCAGCTTGGGGACAGGTCACAATGAGCAGTTCTTC. Translating gives CASSLGTGHNEQFF.

This chain links TRBV4-1 with TRBJ2-1, with D uncertain. Trimming removed 8 bases from V and 5 bases from J, with 19 bases in between. CDR3 size: 15 residues. Germline loops: CDR1 MGHRA, CDR2 YSYEKL. The CDR3 nucleotides read TGCGCCAGCCGAGTACGTTCACTGAACCACAATGAGCAGTTCTTC. Translated, it gives CASRVRSLNHNEQFF.

The rearrangement joins TRBV5-1 to TRBJ1-1, with no clear D. CDR1 is SGHRS and CDR2 is YFSETQ in the germline V gene. V lost 0 bases and J lost 0, with 12 bases in between. The CDR3 spans 16 residues. The CDR3, as DNA: TGCGCCAGCAGCTTGGAAGGGCCAGGCTTGAACACTGAAGCTTTCTTT. The encoded protein is CASSLEGPGLNTEAFF.

This clonotype was detected only a few times. The chain uses TRBV24-1 and TRBJ2-7; the D gene is possibly TRBD2 (6 bases). Germline loops: CDR1 KGHDR, CDR2 SFDVKD. Deletions cut 3 bases from V and 9 bases from J, with 14 bases between. CDR3 length equals 13 residues. In nucleotides, the CDR3 is TGTGCCACCAGTGATGGCATGCCCGGGGGGCAGTACTTC. This translates into CATSDGMPGGQYF.

The rearrangement uses TRBV24-1 and TRBJ1-5, with TRBD1 as a possible D gene (5 bases). CDR1 KGHDR and CDR2 SFDVKD come from the germline V gene. V lost 3 bases and J 5 bases, leaving 10 bases between the germline ends. This CDR3 comprises 14 residues. The CDR3 nucleotides are TGTGCCACCAGTGATCCCGGGACGCATCAGCCCCAGCATTTT. As protein: CATSDPGTHQPQHF.

This chain uses TRBV12-3 or TRBV12-4 with TRBJ2-1, with TRBD2 as a possible D gene (6 bases). CDR3 length: 18 amino acids. The V end was cut by 7 bases, the J end by 2 bases, with 24 bases between. Here the CDR3 DNA reads TGTGCCAGCAATCCGTCGCGGGGTTCTCTCGGGGCCTACAATGAGCAGTTCTTC. It translates to CASNPSRGSLGAYNEQFF.

The J gene is TRBJ2-7, the V gene TRBV3-1; perhaps D is TRBD1 or TRBD2 (5 bases each). Germline assignment: CDR1 LGHDT and CDR2 YNNKEL (reference sequence). The V end was cut by 3 bases, the J end by 9 bases, with 12 bases between. CDR3 length: 12 residues. The CDR3 region has the DNA TGTGCCAGCAGCCAGGCCGGGACGTCGCAGTACTTC. It translates to CASSQAGTSQYF.

This clonotype was counted between two and nine times. The chain uses TRBV7-6 and TRBJ2-7, with 11 bases lining up with TRBD2. CDR1 SGHVS and CDR2 FNYEAQ come from the germline V gene. CDR3 length: 18 residues. Trimming took 5 bases from V and 2 from J; bases not matched to a gene: 14. For the CDR3, the DNA is TGTGCCAGCAGCCCACAAGGGGGGACTAGCGGCGATACCTACGAGCAGTACTTC. Translated, it gives CASSPQGGTSGDTYEQYF.

This clonotype was seen a handful of times. The rearrangement joins TRBV24-1 to TRBJ1-1, with TRBD1 as a possible D gene (6 bases). The CDR3 contains 15 residues. Germline CDR1 KGHDR, CDR2 SFDVKD. V was clipped by 2 bases and J by 4 bases, with 13 bases between them. The CDR3 nucleotides read TGTGCCACCAGTGATTCAAGGGGGTTGAGCACTGAAGCTTTCTTT. This encodes CATSDSRGLSTEAFF.

This clonotype was seen a handful of times. This chain links TRBV29-1 with TRBJ2-7; no clear D gene. CDR1 and CDR2 (germline): SQVTM, ANQGSEA. Trimming removed 0 bases at V and 1 base at J, with 10 bases between. This CDR3 comprises 14 residues. The CDR3 DNA reads as TGCAGCGTTGAAGATGATACAGAATCCTACGAGCAGTACTTC. Translation gives CSVEDDTESYEQYF.

The gene calls are TRBV5-1 and TRBJ2-1; D tentatively reads TRBD1 or TRBD2 (6 bases each). This CDR3 is 14 amino acids long. V lost 2 bases, J lost 5 bases, and 11 bases lay in between. Germline V gives CDR1 SGHRS, CDR2 YFSETQ. DNA for the CDR3: TGCGCCAGCAGCTTCACGGGGGCGCACAATGAGCAGTTCTTC. Translated: CASSFTGAHNEQFF. The full variable domain, with the rest looked up from reference TRBV5-1 and TRBJ2-1, is KAGVTQTPRYLIKTRGQQVTLSCSPISGHRSVSWYQQTPGQGLQFLFEYFSETQRNKGNFPGRFSGRQFSNSRSEMNVSTLELGDSALYLCASSFTGAHNEQFFGPGTRLTVL.

This clonotype was recorded a few times. The CDR3 protein is CASSLRLGDLYNEQFF. As DNA, the CDR3 is TGCGCCAGCAGTCTTCGGTTAGGAGACCTCTACAATGAGCAGTTCTTC. J is TRBJ2-1 and V is TRBV4-1; D remains unclear. The V gene's germline CDR1 is MGHRA and CDR2 YSYEKL. The CDR3 loop spans 16 amino acids. Trimming cost V 6 bases and J 3 bases, with 18 bases left between them.

The chain is built from TRBV7-9 and TRBJ1-1, with 8 bases aligning to TRBD1. Germline V gives CDR1 SEHNR, CDR2 FQNEAQ (reference sequence). This CDR3 is 18 amino acids long. The V and J ends lost 5 bases and 2 bases, in that order; junction bases with no gene match: 16. Written as DNA, the CDR3 is TGTGCCAGCAGCCCTGGACGGTCCCAGGGGGCCTTAAACACTGAAGCTTTCTTT. It specifies CASSPGRSQGALNTEAFF.

The J gene is TRBJ1-2, the V gene TRBV20-1; TRBD1 might be the D (6 bases). The CDR3 is made up of 20 amino acids. Germline V gives CDR1 DFQATT, CDR2 SNEGSKA (reference sequence). The V end was cut by 0 bases, the J end by 2 bases, with 28 bases between. CDR3 sequence (DNA): TGCAGTGCTAGAGATGAAGGCGGGGGGACGACTTACAGGGCCAACTATGGCTACACCTTC. Protein: CSARDEGGGTTYRANYGYTF.